The rows below give T cell receptor beta chains drawn from one sample of a study of T cell responses to AZD1222 COVID-19 vaccine. Clones were sequenced by immunoSEQ multiplex PCR, and TCRdb holds only the in-frame ones, with some missing. The sample holds approximately 110,000 clones, 87% seen once. The material was peripheral blood, obtained 28 days after the second AZD1222 dose. The receptors were gathered from an adult who received the AZD1222 COVID-19 vaccine. Each CDR3 is given with its conserved first and last residue. The D gene is left open where the match is weak. Some rows have no size entry. The others give once, few or many, or a class for an expanded clone.

abundance	v_gene	j_gene	d_gene	CDR3nt	CDR3aa
.	TRBV30	TRBJ1-3	.	TGTGCCTGGAGTAGGATCTCTGGAAACACCATATATTTT	CAWSRISGNTIYF
.	TRBV10-3	TRBJ2-1	TRBD2	TGTGCCATCAGTGAGTCTGCCCTAGCGGGTTCCTCGAGGAATGAGCAGTTCTTC	CAISESALAGSSRNEQFF
.	TRBV18	TRBJ1-1	TRBD1	TGTGCCAGCTCACGACAGGGAGTTGGCGCTGAAGCTTTCTTT	CASSRQGVGAEAFF
.	TRBV6-2/TRBV6-3	TRBJ1-5	TRBD1	TGTGCCAGCAGTTACTTGGGACAGGGAGGTCAGCCCCAGCATTTT	CASSYLGQGGQPQHF
.	TRBV6-5	TRBJ2-5	.	TGTGCCACCCTAAGAAGAGGGGGAGAGACCCAGTACTTC	CATLRRGGETQYF
.	TRBV5-5	TRBJ2-1	.	TGTGCCAGCAGCTTTAATGGCGGACTTTCCCATGAGCAGTTCTTC	CASSFNGGLSHEQFF
.	TRBV2	TRBJ2-7	TRBD1	TGTGCCAGCAGTGAAGGGACAGGGTCCTACGAGCAGTACTTC	CASSEGTGSYEQYF
once	TRBV27	TRBJ2-1	.	TGTGCCAGCCGTAGAATCGCGGGCAACTACAATGAGCAGTTCTTC	CASRRIAGNYNEQFF
.	TRBV7-2	TRBJ2-3	.	TGTGCCAGCAGCTTACGGGGGGCTGGAGATACGCAGTATTTT	CASSLRGAGDTQYF
.	TRBV2	TRBJ1-1	.	TGTGCCAGCAGTGTCAAGGGGGATAACACTGAAGCTTTCTTT	CASSVKGDNTEAFF
.	TRBV19	TRBJ1-5	.	TGTGCCAGTAGTAGCCGGGCCATTAGCAATCAGCCCCAGCATTTT	CASSSRAISNQPQHF
.	TRBV9	TRBJ2-7	.	TGTGCCAGCAGCGTTGAGACAGGAGCCTACGAGCAGTACTTC	CASSVETGAYEQYF
few	TRBV27	TRBJ1-5	.	TGTGCCAGCAGTCCAACGTCATGGGTTGGGGATCGTAGCAATCAGCCCCAGCATTTT	CASSPTSWVGDRSNQPQHF
.	TRBV19	TRBJ2-5	TRBD1	TGTGCCAGTAGTATTGGACAGGGGGCGTATCAAGAGACCCAGTACTTC	CASSIGQGAYQETQYF
.	TRBV2	TRBJ1-3	.	TGTGCCAGCATCACCGGGACATCTGGAAACACCATATATTTT	CASITGTSGNTIYF
.	TRBV19	TRBJ2-1	TRBD2	TGTGCCAGTAGTACCTCTAGCGGGAGGGGACTCAATGAGCAGTTCTTC	CASSTSSGRGLNEQFF
.	TRBV18	TRBJ2-7	.	TGTGCCAGCTCACCAAGTGCCTCCTACGAGCAGTACTTC	CASSPSASYEQYF
once	TRBV4-1	TRBJ2-1	TRBD2	TGCGCCAGCAGCCAAGGGCAAGGACTAGGCGACAATGAGCAGTTCTTC	CASSQGQGLGDNEQFF
.	TRBV4-2	TRBJ1-1	.	TGTGCCAGCAGCCAAGGGTTTGGGGCCATGAACACTGAAGCTTTCTTT	CASSQGFGAMNTEAFF
.	TRBV27	TRBJ2-7	.	TGTGCCAGCAGTTTGGCACAGGGTCTGGTGCAGTACTTC	CASSLAQGLVQYF
.	TRBV20-1	TRBJ1-1	.	TGCAGTGCTAGTTCGCCGGATAGGAAAGTGAACACTGAAGCTTTCTTT	CSASSPDRKVNTEAFF
.	TRBV10-1	TRBJ2-7	.	TGCGCCAGCAGTGACTTCGGACCGCTGGGGGAGCAGTACTTC	CASSDFGPLGEQYF
.	TRBV19	TRBJ1-2	TRBD1	TGTGCCAGTAGTACAAACCGATACAGGGGAAACTATGGCTACACCTTC	CASSTNRYRGNYGYTF
.	TRBV10-3	TRBJ1-1	.	TGTGCCATCAGTGATTCATTGAACACTGAAGCTTTCTTT	CAISDSLNTEAFF
.	TRBV19	TRBJ1-2	TRBD1	TGTGCCAGTAGTGCCGCCGACAGGGGTCTTATCTATGGCTACACCTTC	CASSAADRGLIYGYTF
.	TRBV28	TRBJ1-2	TRBD1	TGTGCCAGCAGTTCAAGCGGACAGGGGGTTTCCTATGGCTACACCTTC	CASSSSGQGVSYGYTF
.	TRBV5-6	TRBJ2-2	TRBD1	TGTGCCAGCAGCTGGGGGACAGGGGTTTACACCGGGGAGCTGTTTTTT	CASSWGTGVYTGELFF
.	TRBV24-1	TRBJ1-2	.	TGTGCCACCAGTGATTATTTAGGGGCCTATGGCTACACCTTC	CATSDYLGAYGYTF
once	TRBV2	TRBJ1-5	TRBD1	TGTGCCAGCAGGGGTGACAGGGGAGGCAATCAGCCCCAGCATTTT	CASRGDRGGNQPQHF
.	TRBV2	TRBJ2-3	.	TGTGCCAGCGCGGGGGCCCGTGGCACAGATACGCAGTATTTT	CASAGARGTDTQYF
once	TRBV2	TRBJ2-1	TRBD2	TGTGCCGGCTCTCCCCGGGAGGGCTCTTTCAATGAGCAGTTCTTC	CAGSPREGSFNEQFF
.	TRBV28	TRBJ1-3	.	TGTGCCAGCAAGACAGGTTTCTACTCTGGAAACACCATATATTTT	CASKTGFYSGNTIYF
once	TRBV6-2/TRBV6-3	TRBJ2-1	.	TGTGCCAGCCGTTATCTAAGAGGGATAAACAATGAGCAGTTCTTC	CASRYLRGINNEQFF
.	TRBV3-1/TRBV3-2	TRBJ2-7	TRBD2	TGTGCCAGCAGTCAATTTGGGACTAGCGGATATTCCTCCTACGAGCAGTACTTC	CASSQFGTSGYSSYEQYF
.	TRBV4-1	TRBJ1-4	.	TGCGCCAGCAGCCAAGGAACAGGAGACGGCCTGTTTTTT	CASSQGTGDGLFF
.	TRBV7-9	TRBJ1-1	.	TGTGCCAGTTACCTAACCGGCACTGAAGCTTTCTTT	CASYLTGTEAFF
few	TRBV6-4	TRBJ2-2	TRBD1	TGTGCCAGCAGTACCGGGACAGGGGACACCGGGGAGCTGTTTTTT	CASSTGTGDTGELFF
.	TRBV10-3	TRBJ2-7	TRBD1	TGTGCCATCAGTGGACAGGGCAACTCCTACGAGCAGTACTTC	CAISGQGNSYEQYF
.	TRBV7-6	TRBJ2-3	TRBD1	TGTGCCAGCAGCTGGAGGACAGGGAGCACAGATACGCAGTATTTT	CASSWRTGSTDTQYF
.	TRBV2	TRBJ2-1	TRBD2	TGTGCCAGCAGCCTAGCTAGCGGGAGAAACAATGAGCAGTTCTTC	CASSLASGRNNEQFF
.	TRBV28	TRBJ1-5	.	TGTGCCACCATTCCCGGGTCCATAGACAATCAGCCCCAGCATTTT	CATIPGSIDNQPQHF
.	TRBV5-1	TRBJ1-3	TRBD1	TGCGCCAGCAGCCCCGGGACAGGGGCCTCTGGAAACACCATATATTTT	CASSPGTGASGNTIYF
.	TRBV12-3/TRBV12-4	TRBJ1-6	.	TGTGCCAGCAGCTTTGTTGGGTCACCCCTCCACTTT	CASSFVGSPLHF
.	TRBV6-4	TRBJ2-1	.	TGTGCCAGCAGTGTCGTGGGAAACCACGATGAGCAGTTCTTC	CASSVVGNHDEQFF
once	TRBV6-1	TRBJ1-4	.	TGTGCCAGCAGTGAACGGGGGGCAGGTGAAAAACTGTTTTTT	CASSERGAGEKLFF
.	TRBV5-6	TRBJ2-7	.	TGTGCCAGCAGCTTTTTACCCTCTCTTGACGGTCGCTACGAGCAGTACTTC	CASSFLPSLDGRYEQYF
few	TRBV5-6	TRBJ2-2	.	TGTGCCAGCAGCTTTATGCCAGCCGTGAACACCGGGGAGCTGTTTTTT	CASSFMPAVNTGELFF